This TCR beta chain was captured by sequencing in a study of blood T cell repertoires in COVID-19. For the study at large: The cDNA or gDNA used as material had been derived from T cells, B-cell-depleted T cells, or PBMCs.

Measured with immunoSEQ multiplex PCR; TCRdb has only the in-frame clones, and not every one. The table shows around 86,000 clones, with less than 85% occurring only once. This CDR3 region has 14 residues. The germline V gene has CDR1 SGDLS and CDR2 YYNGEE. V dropped 0 bases and J dropped 6 bases, with 7 bases sitting between them. The J gene is TRBJ1-6, the V gene TRBV9; possibly TRBD1 for D (5 bases). This sequence was found in a man at least 80 years old with acute or convalescent COVID-19. Sequenced sample: peripheral blood. CDR3 in amino acids: CASSVEGLNSPLHF. In nucleotides, the CDR3 is TGTGCCAGCAGCGTAGAGGGACTTAATTCACCCCTCCACTTT.